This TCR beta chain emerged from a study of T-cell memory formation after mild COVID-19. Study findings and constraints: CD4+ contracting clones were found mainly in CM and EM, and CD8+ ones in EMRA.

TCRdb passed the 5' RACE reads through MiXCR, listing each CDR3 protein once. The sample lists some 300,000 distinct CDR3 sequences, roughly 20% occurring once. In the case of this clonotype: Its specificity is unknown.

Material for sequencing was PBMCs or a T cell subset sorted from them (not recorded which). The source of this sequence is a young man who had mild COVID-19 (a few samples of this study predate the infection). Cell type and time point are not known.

The CDR3 DNA reads as TGTGCCAGTAGCGACCCGCGAGGTCAGCCCCAGCATTTT. The encoded protein is CASSDPRGQPQHF. The chain couples TRBV19 to TRBJ1-5; D gene ambiguous. Germline V gene lookup returns CDR1 LNHDA and CDR2 SQIVND (reference sequence). Trimming took 6 bases from V and 6 from J, leaving 12 bases between them. The CDR3 spans 13 residues.